The 12 T cell receptor beta chains in this list originate from one sample, sequenced in a study of CD8+CD57+ T cells in acquired aplastic anemia. By flow cytometry, patients selected for sequencing had shown an expansion of CD8+CD57+ cells. Genomic DNA acted as the template from which TCR beta VDJ combination and CDR3 sequence profiling were carried out. TCRdb re-called the reads through MiXCR, storing one row per CDR3 protein. The table lists roughly 290,000 distinct CDR3 sequences, under 60% of them singletons. The specimen sequenced was sorted CD4+, CD8+, or CD8+CD57+ T cells (not recorded which) from PBMCs. The receptors were gathered from a human donor with aplastic anemia.

The table lists this clonotype with a few counts. V is TRBV7-8 and J is TRBJ2-3; 8 nucleotides agree with TRBD2. The V and J ends lost 5 bases and 2 bases, in that order; junction bases with no gene match: 6. The CDR3 consists of 15 residues. The V gene's germline CDR1 is SGHVS and CDR2 FQNEAQ. Here the CDR3 DNA reads TGTGCCAGCAGCATCGGACTAGCCTACACAGATACGCAGTATTTT. As protein: CASSIGLAYTDTQYF.

The rearrangement uses TRBV10-3 and TRBJ2-7, with 10 bases fitting TRBD2. The CDR3 consists of 17 residues. Per the germline V gene, CDR1 is ENHRY and CDR2 is SYGVKD. V lost 10 bases to trimming and J lost 5 bases; unmatched junction nucleotides: 20. CDR3 bases: TGTGCCACCGCCGACAGCGGGAGGGCCCTTATTATGAACGAGCAGTACTTC. It encodes CATADSGRALIMNEQYF.

Ten or more counts support this clonotype. The rearrangement links TRBV11-2 to TRBJ2-1; TRBD2 agrees at 7 bases. Germline V CDR1 and CDR2: SGHAT, FQNNGV. This CDR3 region has 14 residues. With V trimmed by 3 bases and J by 9 bases, 8 bases remained unmatched. The CDR3 region is CASSLISGRGEQFF. DNA of the CDR3: TGTGCCAGCAGCTTGATTTCGGGGAGGGGTGAGCAGTTCTTC.

This clonotype was counted only a few times. The V gene is TRBV20-1, the J gene TRBJ1-2; the match to TRBD1 covers 9 bases. Trimming cost V 5 bases and J 5 bases; bases outside gene matches: 3. Per germline, CDR1 DFQATT and CDR2 SNEGSKA (reference sequence). The CDR3 totals 12 residues. For the CDR3, the DNA is TGCAGTGCTCCTGGACAGGGGTATGGCTACACCTTC. Protein sequence: CSAPGQGYGYTF.

A remark on this clonotype: A read error may produce the germline difference seen at one junction end. The chain couples TRBV5-6 to TRBJ2-3, with 7 bases that match TRBD1. This CDR3 has 14 amino acids. Germline CDR1 SGHDT, CDR2 YYEEEE. This chain's CDR3 is CASSWGQIPDTQYF. The CDR3, as DNA: TGTGCCAGCAGCTGGGGACAGATACCAGACACGCAGTATTTT.

The gene calls are TRBV7-8 and TRBJ1-6; 9 bases line up with TRBD1. The CDR3 sequence is 13 residues long. Germline-derived CDR1 and CDR2 are SGHVS and FQNEAQ. V lost 5 bases and J lost 9; bases outside the gene matches: 2. CDR3 coding DNA: TGTGCCAGCAGCCAGACAGGGGGTTCACCCCTCCACTTT. It translates to CASSQTGGSPLHF. The whole variable domain, remainder taken from reference TRBV7-8 and TRBJ1-6, is GAGVSQSPRYKVAKRGQDVALRCDPISGHVSLFWYQQALGQGPEFLTYFQNEAQLDKSGLPSDRFFAERPEGSVSTLKIQRTQQEDSAVYLCASSQTGGSPLHFGNGTRLTVT.

The rearrangement links TRBV7-9 to TRBJ1-2, with 12 bases that match TRBD1. From germline, CDR1 is SEHNR and CDR2 FQNEAQ (reference sequence). Trimming removed 5 bases from V and 7 bases from J; junction bases left unmatched: 11. This CDR3 has 16 residues. The CDR3: CASSRAAGTGGLGYTF. The CDR3 bases are TGTGCCAGCAGCAGAGCCGCCGGGACAGGGGGCCTTGGCTACACCTTC.

In this sample, this clonotype turned up many times. The gene calls are TRBV5-8 and TRBJ2-3, with a possible D match to TRBD1 (5 bases). Germline values: CDR1 SGHTS, CDR2 YDEGEE. V lost 0 bases, J lost 2 bases, and 10 bases lay in between. The CDR3 has 15 residues. CDR3 DNA sequence: TGTGCCAGCAGCTTGGTTCCGGACAACACAGATACGCAGTATTTT. Protein sequence: CASSLVPDNTDTQYF.

The rearrangement links TRBV3-1 to TRBJ2-7; D is ambiguous. Germline V gene lookup returns CDR1 LGHDT and CDR2 YNNKEL (reference sequence). V was shortened by 0 bases and J by 1 base, with 7 bases between the two germline ends. CDR3 length equals 14 residues. CDR3 region: CASSQEMGSYEQYF. The CDR3 DNA sequence: TGTGCCAGCAGCCAAGAGATGGGATCCTACGAGCAGTACTTC.

This clonotype was recorded at least ten times. The CDR3 spells CASSLRGSTDTQYF. The CDR3 coding sequence is TGTGCCAGCAGCTTGCGGGGGTCCACAGATACGCAGTATTTT. The chain uses TRBV5-8 and TRBJ2-3; TRBD2 is a possible D gene (6 bases). Germline CDR1 is SGHTS and CDR2 is YDEGEE. The CDR3 totals 14 residues. With 1 base removed from V and 2 bases from J, the gap between germline ends came to 8 bases.

This clonotype was seen at least ten times. The gene calls are TRBV7-8 and TRBJ1-2, with D possibly being TRBD1 (6 bases). CDR1 SGHVS and CDR2 FQNEAQ come from the germline V gene. Trimming pared 1 base from V and 4 bases from J, leaving 19 bases between. This CDR3 region has 17 residues. The CDR3 sequence: CASSLGLKGGAGYGYTF. The CDR3 DNA reads as TGTGCCAGCAGCTTAGGGCTTAAGGGGGGCGCTGGCTATGGCTACACCTTC.

For this clonotype: At one end, the junction sequence differs from germline, possibly due to a read error. The chain has TRBV10-1 and TRBJ2-7; no definite D call. Germline V CDR1 and CDR2: WNHNN, SYGVQD (reference sequence). The CDR3 covers 15 residues. CDR3 nucleotide sequence: TGCGCCAGCAGTGAGTCGACGACTTTTTCCTACGAGCAGTGCTTC. It translates to CASSESTTFSYEQCF.